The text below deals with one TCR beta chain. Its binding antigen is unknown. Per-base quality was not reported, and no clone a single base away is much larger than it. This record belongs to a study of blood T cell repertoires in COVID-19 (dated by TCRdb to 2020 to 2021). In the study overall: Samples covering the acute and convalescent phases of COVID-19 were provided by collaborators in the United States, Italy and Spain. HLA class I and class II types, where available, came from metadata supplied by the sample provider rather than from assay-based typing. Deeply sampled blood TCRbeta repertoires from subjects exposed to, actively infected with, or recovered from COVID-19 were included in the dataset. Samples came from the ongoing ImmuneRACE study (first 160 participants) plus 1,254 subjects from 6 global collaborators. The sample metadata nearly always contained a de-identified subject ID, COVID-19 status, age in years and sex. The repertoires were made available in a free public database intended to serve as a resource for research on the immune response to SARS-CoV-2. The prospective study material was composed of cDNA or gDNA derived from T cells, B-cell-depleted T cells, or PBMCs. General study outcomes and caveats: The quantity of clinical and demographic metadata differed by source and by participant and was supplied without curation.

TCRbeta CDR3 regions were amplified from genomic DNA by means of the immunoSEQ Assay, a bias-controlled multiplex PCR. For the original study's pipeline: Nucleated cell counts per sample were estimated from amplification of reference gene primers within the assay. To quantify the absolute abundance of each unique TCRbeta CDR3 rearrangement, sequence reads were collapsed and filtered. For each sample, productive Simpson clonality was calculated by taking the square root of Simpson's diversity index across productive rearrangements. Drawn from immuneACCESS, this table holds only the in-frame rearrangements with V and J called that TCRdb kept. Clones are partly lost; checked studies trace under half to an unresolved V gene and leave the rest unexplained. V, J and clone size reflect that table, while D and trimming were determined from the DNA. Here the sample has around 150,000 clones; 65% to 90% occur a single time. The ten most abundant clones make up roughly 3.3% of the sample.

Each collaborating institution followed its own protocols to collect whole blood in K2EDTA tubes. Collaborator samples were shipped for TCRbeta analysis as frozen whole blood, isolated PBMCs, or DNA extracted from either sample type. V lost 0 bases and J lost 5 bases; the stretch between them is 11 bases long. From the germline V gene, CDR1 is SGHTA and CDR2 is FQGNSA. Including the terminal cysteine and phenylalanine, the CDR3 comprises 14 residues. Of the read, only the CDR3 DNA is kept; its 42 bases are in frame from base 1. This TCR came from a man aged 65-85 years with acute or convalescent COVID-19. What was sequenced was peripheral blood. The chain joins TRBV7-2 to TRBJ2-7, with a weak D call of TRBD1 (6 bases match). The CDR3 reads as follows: CASSLARDNHEQYF. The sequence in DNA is TGTGCCAGCAGCTTAGCCCGGGACAACCACGAGCAGTACTTC.